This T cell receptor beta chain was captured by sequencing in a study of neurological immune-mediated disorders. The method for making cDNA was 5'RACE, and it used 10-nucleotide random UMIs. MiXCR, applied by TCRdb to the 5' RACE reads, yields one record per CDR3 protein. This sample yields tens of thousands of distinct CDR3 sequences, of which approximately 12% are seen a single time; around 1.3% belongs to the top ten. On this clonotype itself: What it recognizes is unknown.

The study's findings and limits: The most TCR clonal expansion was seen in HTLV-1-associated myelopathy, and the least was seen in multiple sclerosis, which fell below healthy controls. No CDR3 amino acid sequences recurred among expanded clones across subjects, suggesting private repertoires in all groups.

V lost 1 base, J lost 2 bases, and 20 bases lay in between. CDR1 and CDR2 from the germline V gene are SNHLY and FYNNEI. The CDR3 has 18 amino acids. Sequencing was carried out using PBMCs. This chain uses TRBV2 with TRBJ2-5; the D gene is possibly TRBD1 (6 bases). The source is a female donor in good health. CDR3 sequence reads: CASSEGERAGAAQETQYF. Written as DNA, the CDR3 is TGTGCCAGCAGTGAAGGGGAAAGGGCAGGGGCCGCACAAGAGACCCAGTACTTC.